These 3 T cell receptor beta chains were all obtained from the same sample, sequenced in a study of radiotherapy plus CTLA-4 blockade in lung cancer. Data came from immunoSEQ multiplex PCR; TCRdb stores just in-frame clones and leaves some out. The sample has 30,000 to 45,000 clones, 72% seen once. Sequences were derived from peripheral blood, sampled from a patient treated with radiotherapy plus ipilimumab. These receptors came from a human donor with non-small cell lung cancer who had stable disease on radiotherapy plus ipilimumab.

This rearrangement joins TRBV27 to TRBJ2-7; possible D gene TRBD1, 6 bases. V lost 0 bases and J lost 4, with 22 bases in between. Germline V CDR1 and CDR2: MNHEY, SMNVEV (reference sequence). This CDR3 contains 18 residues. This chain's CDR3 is CASSLSLPTSGTLYEQYF. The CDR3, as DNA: TGTGCCAGCAGTTTATCCCTACCCACATCAGGGACACTGTACGAGCAGTACTTC.

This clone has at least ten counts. CDR3 nucleotide sequence: TGTGCCAGCTCACCACAGCAGGGGGTGAATGGCTACACCTTC. It encodes CASSPQQGVNGYTF. The genes are TRBV18 and TRBJ1-2, with 7 bases aligning to TRBD1. From germline, CDR1 is KGHSH and CDR2 LQKENI. The CDR3 sequence is 14 residues long. V lost 1 base, J lost 6 bases, and 5 bases stayed unmatched. Looking up the rest from reference TRBV18 and TRBJ1-2 gives the full variable domain: NAGVMQNPRHLVRRRGQEARLRCSPMKGHSHVYWYRQLPEEGLKFMVYLQKENIIDESGMPKERFSAEFPKEGPSILRIQQVVRGDSAAYFCASSPQQGVNGYTFGSGTRLTVV.

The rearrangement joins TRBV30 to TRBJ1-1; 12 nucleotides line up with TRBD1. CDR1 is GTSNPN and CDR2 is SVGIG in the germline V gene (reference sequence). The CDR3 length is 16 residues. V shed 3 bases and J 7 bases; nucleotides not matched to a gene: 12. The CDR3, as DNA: TGTGCCTGGAGCCGGAGGTCGGGACAGGGGGCCGTTGAAGCTTTCTTT. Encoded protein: CAWSRRSGQGAVEAFF.